The entry below describes one T cell receptor beta chain. The CDR3 has 14 residues. Deletions cut 5 bases from V and 2 bases from J, with 11 bases between. CDR1 and CDR2 from the germline V gene are SGHDT and YYEEEE. The sample comes from a study of blood T cell repertoires in COVID-19. In the study overall: Researchers got acute and convalescent COVID-19 samples from the United States, Italy and Spain. T cells, B-cell-depleted T cells, or PBMCs provided the cDNA or gDNA that served as material.

In the original workflow: The assay estimated nucleated cells by amplifying reference gene primers. Measured with immunoSEQ multiplex PCR; TCRdb has only the in-frame clones, and not every one. That table is the source of V, J and clone size, and D and trimming were worked out from the DNA. This sample yields around 300,000 clones, of which roughly 88% are seen a single time; less than 3% belongs to the top ten. This sequence joins TRBV5-6 and TRBJ1-3, with D possibly matching TRBD1 (6 bases). The material sequenced was peripheral blood. This TCR was recovered from a woman in her thirties with active or convalescent COVID-19. The CDR3 DNA is TGTGCCAGCAGAGTACAGGGAACTGGAAACACCATATATTTT. The encoded protein is CASRVQGTGNTIYF.